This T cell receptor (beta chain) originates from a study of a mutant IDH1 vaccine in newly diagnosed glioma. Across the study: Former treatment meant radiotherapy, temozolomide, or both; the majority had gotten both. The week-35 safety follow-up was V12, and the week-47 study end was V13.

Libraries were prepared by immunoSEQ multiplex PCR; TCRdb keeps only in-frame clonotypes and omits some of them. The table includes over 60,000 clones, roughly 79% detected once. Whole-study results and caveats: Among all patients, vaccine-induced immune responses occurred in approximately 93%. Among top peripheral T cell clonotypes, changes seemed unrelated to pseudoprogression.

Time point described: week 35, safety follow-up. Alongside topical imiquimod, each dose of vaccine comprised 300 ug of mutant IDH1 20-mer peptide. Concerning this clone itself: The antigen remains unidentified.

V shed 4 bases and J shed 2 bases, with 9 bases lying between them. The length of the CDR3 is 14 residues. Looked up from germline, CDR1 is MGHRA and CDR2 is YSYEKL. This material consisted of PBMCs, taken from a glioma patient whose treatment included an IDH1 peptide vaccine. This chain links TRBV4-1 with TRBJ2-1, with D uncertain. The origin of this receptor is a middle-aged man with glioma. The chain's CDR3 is CASSPPGTYNEQFF. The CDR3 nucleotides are TGCGCCAGCAGCCCGCCGGGCACCTACAATGAGCAGTTCTTC.